The 5 T cell receptor beta chains presented below share a single source sample, sequenced in a study of beta chain features in type 1 diabetes. All of the isolated RNA was reverse transcribed, so expressed TCRB transcripts were sequenced. The data were produced by immunoSEQ multiplex PCR, yet TCRdb's version contains in-frame clones alone and is incomplete. There are 150,000 or so clones in the sample; roughly a tenth occur only once, and around 0.63% lies in the top ten. The sequenced sample consisted of central memory CD4+ T cells from blood. The source is a young man in good health.

The CDR3 loop is CASSQDYREDEQYF. The CDR3, as DNA: TGCGCCAGCAGCCAAGACTACCGAGAGGACGAGCAGTACTTC. The chain links TRBV4-3 to TRBJ2-7; D call uncertain. This CDR3 is 14 amino acids long. V was cut by 0 bases and J by 5 bases, with 11 bases left in between. In germline, CDR1 is LGHNA, CDR2 YSLEER.

The rearrangement links TRBV6-4 to TRBJ2-3, with 8 bases that match TRBD1. V lost 4 bases, J lost 2 bases, and 5 bases stayed unmatched. Germline CDR1 is MRHNA and CDR2 is SNTAGT. The CDR3 covers 15 residues. The CDR3 nucleotides are TGTGCCAGCAGTGCGACAGGGGCGAACACAGATACGCAGTATTTT. Protein product: CASSATGANTDTQYF.

This clone was detected a few times. This chain uses TRBV11-2 with TRBJ2-1, with 10 nucleotides matching TRBD1. The CDR3 runs to 15 residues. Germline V gene sequence: CDR1 SGHAT, CDR2 FQNNGV. The V gene end was trimmed by 2 bases and the J gene end by 9 bases; junction bases not matched to a gene: 7. DNA of the CDR3: TGTGCCAGCAGCTTACTTGAGGGACAGGGGTTTGAGCAGTTCTTC. As protein: CASSLLEGQGFEQFF.

This clone turned up a few times. The V and J genes are TRBV10-2 and TRBJ2-3; D is undetermined. CDR1 and CDR2 from the germline V gene are WSHSY and SAAADI. CDR3 length: 14 residues. Deletions cut 6 bases from V and 2 bases from J, with 12 bases between. CDR3 bases: TGCGCCAGCAGGGGCCTTGAAATCACAGATACGCAGTATTTT. Amino acids: CASRGLEITDTQYF.

The sample holds a few counts of this clone. The chain recombines TRBV19 with TRBJ2-1, with 13 bases aligning to TRBD2. The V segment lost 7 bases and the J segment 10 bases; nucleotides outside the gene matches: 7. Germline CDR1 and CDR2: LNHDA and SQIVND (reference sequence). This CDR3 comprises 14 residues. The DNA for the CDR3 is TGTGCCAGTAAGCCGGGACTAGCGGGGAACGAGCAGTTCTTC. Translating it yields CASKPGLAGNEQFF.